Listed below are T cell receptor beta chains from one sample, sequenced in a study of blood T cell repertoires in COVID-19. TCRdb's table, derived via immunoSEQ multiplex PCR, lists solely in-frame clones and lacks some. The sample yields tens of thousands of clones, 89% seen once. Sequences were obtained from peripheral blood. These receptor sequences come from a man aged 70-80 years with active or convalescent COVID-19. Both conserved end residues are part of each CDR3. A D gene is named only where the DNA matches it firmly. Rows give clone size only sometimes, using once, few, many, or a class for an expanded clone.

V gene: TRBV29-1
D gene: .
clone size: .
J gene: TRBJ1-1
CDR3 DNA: TGCAGCGTTGAGCGTGGAGGGACTGAAGCTTTCTTT
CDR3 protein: CSVERGGTEAFF

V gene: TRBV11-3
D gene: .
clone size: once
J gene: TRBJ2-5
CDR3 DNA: TGTGCCAGCAGCTTTAAAAATCAAGAGACCCAGTACTTC
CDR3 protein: CASSFKNQETQYF

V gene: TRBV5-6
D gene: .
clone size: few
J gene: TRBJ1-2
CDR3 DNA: TGTGCCAGCAGCTTTCGGGCGGACAATTACTATGGCTACACCTTC
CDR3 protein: CASSFRADNYYGYTF

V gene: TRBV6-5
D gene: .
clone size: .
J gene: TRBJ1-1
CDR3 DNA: TGTGCCAGCAGTTATCGGGCAGGGGCGGCTTTCTTT
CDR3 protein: CASSYRAGAAFF

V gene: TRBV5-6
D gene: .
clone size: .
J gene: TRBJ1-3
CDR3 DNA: TGTGCCAGCAGCTTCCAAGGGGGCTCTGGAAACACCATATATTTT
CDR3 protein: CASSFQGGSGNTIYF

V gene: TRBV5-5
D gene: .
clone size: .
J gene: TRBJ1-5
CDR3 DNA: TGTGCCAGCAGCTCGGGGGATCAGCCCCAGCATTTT
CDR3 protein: CASSSGDQPQHF

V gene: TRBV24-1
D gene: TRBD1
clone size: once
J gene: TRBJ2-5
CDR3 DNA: TGTGCCACCAGTGACCCGACAGGGGTTGAGACCCAGTACTTC
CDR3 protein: CATSDPTGVETQYF

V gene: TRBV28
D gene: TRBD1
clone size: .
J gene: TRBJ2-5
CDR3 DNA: TGTGCCAGCAGCCGACAGGGAGCAGAGACCCAGTACTTC
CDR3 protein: CASSRQGAETQYF

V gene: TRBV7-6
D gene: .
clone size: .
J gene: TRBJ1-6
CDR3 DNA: TGTGCCAGCAGCTTAGAGACGGGGTCAAGTTCACCCCTCCACTTT
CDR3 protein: CASSLETGSSSPLHF

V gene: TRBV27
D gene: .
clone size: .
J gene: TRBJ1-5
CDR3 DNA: TGTGCCAGCAGTTTGGGAGGGAACAATCAGCCCCAGCATTTT
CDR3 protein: CASSLGGNNQPQHF

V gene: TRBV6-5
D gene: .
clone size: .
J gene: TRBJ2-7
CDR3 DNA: TGTGCCAGCAGTTCCCCAATGGCCCACGAGCAGTACTTC
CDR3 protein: CASSSPMAHEQYF

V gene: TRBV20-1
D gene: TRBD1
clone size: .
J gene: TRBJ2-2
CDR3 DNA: TGCAGTGCTAGTGGACAGGGTAGGCTGTTTTTT
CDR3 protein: CSASGQGRLFF

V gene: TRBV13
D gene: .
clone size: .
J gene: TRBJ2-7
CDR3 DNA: TGTGCCAGCAGCTTACAGGGGCCTCTGAAGGGAAGGGAGCAGTACTTC
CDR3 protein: CASSLQGPLKGREQYF

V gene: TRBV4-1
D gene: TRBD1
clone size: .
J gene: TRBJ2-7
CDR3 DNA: TGCGCCAGCAGCCAAGTCGGGACAGGGGGCTTCAAGCAGTACTTC
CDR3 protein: CASSQVGTGGFKQYF

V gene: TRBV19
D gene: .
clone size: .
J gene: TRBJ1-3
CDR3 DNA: TGTGCCAGTAGCCTACAGGAAAACTCTGGAAACACCATATATTTT
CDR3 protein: CASSLQENSGNTIYF

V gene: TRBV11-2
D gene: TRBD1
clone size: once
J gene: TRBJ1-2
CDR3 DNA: TGTGCCAGCAGCTCGGTGGACAGGGGAAACGGCTACACCTTC
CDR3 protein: CASSSVDRGNGYTF

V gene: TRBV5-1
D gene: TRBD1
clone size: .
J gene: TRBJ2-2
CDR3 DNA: TGCGCCAGCCAAGGACAGGGGACAGCCGGGGAGCTGTTTTTT
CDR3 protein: CASQGQGTAGELFF

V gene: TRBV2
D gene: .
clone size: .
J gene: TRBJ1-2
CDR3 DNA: TGTGCCAGCAGTGAAGCTGGGCGCACGTTAGAGGGCTACACCTTC
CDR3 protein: CASSEAGRTLEGYTF

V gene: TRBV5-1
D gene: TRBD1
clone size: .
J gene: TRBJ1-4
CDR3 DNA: TGCGCCAGCAGCGAAGGACAGGGTATCAATGAAAAACTGTTTTTT
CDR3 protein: CASSEGQGINEKLFF

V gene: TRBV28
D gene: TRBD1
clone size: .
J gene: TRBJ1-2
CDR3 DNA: TGTGCCAGCAGCGAAGCGTCTTGGGACAGGGGTAGATTAGGGGCTAACTATGGCTACACCTTC
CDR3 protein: CASSEASWDRGRLGANYGYTF

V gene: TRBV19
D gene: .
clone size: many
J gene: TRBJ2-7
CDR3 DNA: TGTGCCAGTACAGTGGTAATGGGAGACTCCTACGAGCAGTACTTC
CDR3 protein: CASTVVMGDSYEQYF

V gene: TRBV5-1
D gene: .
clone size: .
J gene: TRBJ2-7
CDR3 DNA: TGCGCCAGCAGCTTGGGAGGGCTGTACGAGCAGTACTTC
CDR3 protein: CASSLGGLYEQYF

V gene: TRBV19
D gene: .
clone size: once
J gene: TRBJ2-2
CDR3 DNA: TGTGCCAGTAGTATAACAGACACCGGGGAGCTGTTTTTT
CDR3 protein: CASSITDTGELFF

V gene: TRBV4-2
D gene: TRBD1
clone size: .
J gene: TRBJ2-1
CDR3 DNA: TGTGCCAGCAGCCCCAAGGACAGGGGTAGGGACAATGAGCAGTTCTTC
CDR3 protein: CASSPKDRGRDNEQFF

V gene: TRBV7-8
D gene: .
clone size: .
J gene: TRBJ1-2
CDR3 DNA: TGTGCCAGCAGCTTAGGACAGGATAGTGCCTATGGCTACACCTTC
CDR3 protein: CASSLGQDSAYGYTF

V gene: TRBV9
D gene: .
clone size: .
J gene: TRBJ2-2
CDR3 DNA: TGTGCCAGCAGCGTACATGGGCGATCGAACACCGGGGAGCTGTTTTTT
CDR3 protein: CASSVHGRSNTGELFF

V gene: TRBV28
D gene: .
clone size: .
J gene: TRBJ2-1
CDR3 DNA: TGTGCCAGTCACGGGACTCGGGATGAGCAGTTCTTC
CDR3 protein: CASHGTRDEQFF

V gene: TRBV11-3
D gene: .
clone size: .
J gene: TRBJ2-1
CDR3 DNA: TGTGCCAGCAGCTTAGAACGGGGAACGAATGAGCAGTTCTTC
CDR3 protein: CASSLERGTNEQFF

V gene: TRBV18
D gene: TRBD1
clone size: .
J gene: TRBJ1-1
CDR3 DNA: TGTGCCAGCTCCCCAGGGACAGGGGCGTTGACTGAAGCTTTCTTT
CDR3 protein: CASSPGTGALTEAFF

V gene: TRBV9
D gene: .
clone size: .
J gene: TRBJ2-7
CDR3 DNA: TGTGCCAGCAGCCCGGAGGGGTCGGTTACCTACGAGCAGTACTTC
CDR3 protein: CASSPEGSVTYEQYF

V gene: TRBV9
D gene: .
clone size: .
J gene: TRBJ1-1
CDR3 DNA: TGTGCCAGCAGCGTAGCTGGGACTGGAGGCGCTGAAGCTTTCTTT
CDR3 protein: CASSVAGTGGAEAFF

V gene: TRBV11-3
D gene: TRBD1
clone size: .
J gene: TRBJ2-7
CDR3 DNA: TGTGCCAGCAGCTTATCACAGGGGTACCCCTACGAGCAGTACTTC
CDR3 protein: CASSLSQGYPYEQYF

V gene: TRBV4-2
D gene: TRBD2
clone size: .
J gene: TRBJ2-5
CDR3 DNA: TGTGCCAGCAGCCAAGGGCAAAGTCTAGCGGGGGCCCAAGAGACCCAGTACTTC
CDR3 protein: CASSQGQSLAGAQETQYF

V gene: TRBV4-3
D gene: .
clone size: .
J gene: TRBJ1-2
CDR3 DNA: TGCGCCAGCAGCCAAGAAGATTGGTCGACGGGCTATGGCTACACCTTC
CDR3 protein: CASSQEDWSTGYGYTF

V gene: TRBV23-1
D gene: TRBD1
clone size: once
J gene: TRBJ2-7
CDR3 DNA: TGCGCCAGCAGTCAATCGCGTGACAGGGGGCGTGGGGAGCAGTACTTC
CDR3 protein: CASSQSRDRGRGEQYF

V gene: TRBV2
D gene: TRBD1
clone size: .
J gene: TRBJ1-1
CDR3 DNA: TGTGCCAGCAGGGGACAGGGCCTCACTGAAGCTTTCTTT
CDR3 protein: CASRGQGLTEAFF

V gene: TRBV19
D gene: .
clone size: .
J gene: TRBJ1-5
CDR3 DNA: TGTGCCAGTACGTCGGAGTTTACTAGCAATCAGCCCCAGCATTTT
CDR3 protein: CASTSEFTSNQPQHF

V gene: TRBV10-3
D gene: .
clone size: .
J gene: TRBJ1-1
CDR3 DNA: TGTGCCATCAGTGCGGGGGGAGCTGAAGCTTTCTTT
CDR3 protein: CAISAGGAEAFF

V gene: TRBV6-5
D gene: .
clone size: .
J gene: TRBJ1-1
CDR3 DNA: TGTGCCAGCAGTTACTCGATGAGGACTGAAGCTTTCTTT
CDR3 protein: CASSYSMRTEAFF

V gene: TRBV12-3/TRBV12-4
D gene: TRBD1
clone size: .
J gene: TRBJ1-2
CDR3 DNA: TGTGCCAGCAGTCTCCAGGGGGGCTATGGCTACACCTTC
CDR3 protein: CASSLQGGYGYTF

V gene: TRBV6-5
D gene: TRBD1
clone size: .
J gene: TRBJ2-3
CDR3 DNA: TGTGCCAGCAGTCGGACAGGGGGAGCAGATACGCAGTATTTT
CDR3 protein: CASSRTGGADTQYF

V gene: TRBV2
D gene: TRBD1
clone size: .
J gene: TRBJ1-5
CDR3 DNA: TGTGCCAGCAGCACCGGGACAGGGAGTGGCAATCAGCCCCAGCATTTT
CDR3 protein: CASSTGTGSGNQPQHF

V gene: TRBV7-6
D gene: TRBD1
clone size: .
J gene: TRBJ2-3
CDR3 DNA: TGTGCCAGCAGCTTAGGACAGGGCCCTATCACAGATACGCAGTATTTT
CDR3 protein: CASSLGQGPITDTQYF

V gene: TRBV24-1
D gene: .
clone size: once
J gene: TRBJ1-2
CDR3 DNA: TGTGCCACCAGTGAGAACAGGGACGGCTATGGCTACACCTTC
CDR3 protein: CATSENRDGYGYTF

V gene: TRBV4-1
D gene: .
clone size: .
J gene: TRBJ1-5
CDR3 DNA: TGCGCCAGCAGCCTTGAGGGTTGGCAGCCCCAGCATTTT
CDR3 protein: CASSLEGWQPQHF

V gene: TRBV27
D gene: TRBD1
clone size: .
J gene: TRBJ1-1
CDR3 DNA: TGTGCCAGCAGTTTGCGTCAGGGGGTAAGAAACACTGAAGCTTTCTTT
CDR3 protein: CASSLRQGVRNTEAFF